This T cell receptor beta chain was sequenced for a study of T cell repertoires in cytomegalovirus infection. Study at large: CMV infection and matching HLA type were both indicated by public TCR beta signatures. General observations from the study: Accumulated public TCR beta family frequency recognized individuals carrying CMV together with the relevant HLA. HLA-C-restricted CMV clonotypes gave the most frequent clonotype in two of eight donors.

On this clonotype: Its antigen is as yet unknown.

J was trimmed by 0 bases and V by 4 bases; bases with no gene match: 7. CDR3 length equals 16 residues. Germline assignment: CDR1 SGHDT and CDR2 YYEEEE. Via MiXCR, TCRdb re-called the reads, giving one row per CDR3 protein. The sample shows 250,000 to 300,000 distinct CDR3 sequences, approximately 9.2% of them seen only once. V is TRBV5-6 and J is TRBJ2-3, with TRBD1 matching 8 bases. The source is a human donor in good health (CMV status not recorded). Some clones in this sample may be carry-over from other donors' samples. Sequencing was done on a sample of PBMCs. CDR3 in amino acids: CASSLPRTGSTDTQYF. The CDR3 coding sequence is TGTGCCAGCAGCCTGCCAAGGACAGGGAGCACAGATACGCAGTATTTT.